The 25 T cell receptor beta chains given below trace back to one sample, sequenced in a study of cytomegalovirus exposure and HLA in healthy donors. Libraries were prepared by immunoSEQ multiplex PCR; TCRdb keeps only in-frame clonotypes and omits some of them. The sample carries 200,000 to 250,000 clones, around 87% recorded once. The sequenced sample consisted of PBMCs. Receptors originate from a woman between 18 and 30 years old in good health and CMV-seropositive.

J is TRBJ2-1 and V is TRBV30; D possibly corresponds to TRBD1 (8 bases). Germline lookup yields CDR1 GTSNPN and CDR2 SVGIG (reference sequence). V lost 8 bases and J 6 bases, leaving 20 bases between the germline ends. This CDR3 is built from 14 residues. CDR3 in DNA: TGTGCCGTAGACAGGGGAGGGATGGTCAATGAGCAGTTCTTC. Translating gives CAVDRGGMVNEQFF. The entire variable domain, with the rest obtained from reference TRBV30 and TRBJ2-1, is as follows: SQTIHQWPATLVQPVGSPLSLECTVEGTSNPNLYWYRQAAGRGLQLLFYSVGIGQISSEVPQNLSASRPQDRQFILSSKKLLLSDSGFYLCAVDRGGMVNEQFFGPGTRLTVL.

The J gene is TRBJ2-1, the V gene TRBV4-1; 9 nucleotides align to TRBD2. The CDR3 has 17 amino acids. V gave up 8 bases and J gave up 8 bases; unmatched junction bases: 19. Per germline, CDR1 MGHRA and CDR2 YSYEKL. Here the CDR3 DNA reads TGCGCCAGCCGGGATATAGCGGGAGCCCTTGATCTGGATGAGCAGTTCTTC. Its translation is CASRDIAGALDLDEQFF.

The chain combines TRBV6-5 with TRBJ2-7; possible D gene TRBD2, 6 bases. CDR3 length equals 14 residues. With 4 bases removed from V and 1 base from J, the gap between germline ends came to 11 bases. The germline V gene encodes CDR1 MNHEY and CDR2 SVGAGI. CDR3 sequence (DNA): TGTGCCAGCAGTTCAGCCGGGAGTTCCTACGAGCAGTACTTC. Amino acids: CASSSAGSSYEQYF.

The chain combines TRBV18 with TRBJ2-7; D may be TRBD2 (5 bases). Germline V gene sequence: CDR1 KGHSH, CDR2 LQKENI. The CDR3 has 13 residues. The V end lost 3 bases, the J end lost 3 bases, and 9 bases lay between the germline ends. CDR3 sequence (DNA): TGTGCCAGCTCACCCGAGAGGGACTACGAGCAGTACTTC. It specifies CASSPERDYEQYF.

The V call is TRBV5-1, the J call TRBJ1-1, with 11 positions matching TRBD1. V trimming: 3 bases; J trimming: 4 bases; junction bases outside the gene matches: 5. The CDR3 contains 15 residues. Germline CDR1 reads SGHRS; CDR2 reads YFSETQ. The DNA of the CDR3 is TGCGCCAGCAGCTGGGGACAGGGGGGTAGCACTGAAGCTTTCTTT. This sequence encodes CASSWGQGGSTEAFF.

The CDR3: CASSLEGGLAGVYEQYF. In DNA, the CDR3 is TGTGCCAGCAGCTTAGAGGGTGGACTAGCGGGAGTGTACGAGCAGTACTTC. The chain couples TRBV7-8 to TRBJ2-7; 13 bases are a match to TRBD2. The length of the CDR3 is 17 residues. Germline-derived CDR1 and CDR2 are SGHVS and FQNEAQ. The V and J ends lost 1 base and 4 bases, in that order; junction bases with no gene match: 7. The whole variable domain, remainder taken from reference TRBV7-8 and TRBJ2-7, is GAGVSQSPRYKVAKRGQDVALRCDPISGHVSLFWYQQALGQGPEFLTYFQNEAQLDKSGLPSDRFFAERPEGSVSTLKIQRTQQEDSAVYLCASSLEGGLAGVYEQYFGPGTRLTVT.

This chain connects TRBV7-9 to TRBJ1-1; 8 nucleotides align to TRBD1. The length of the CDR3 is 17 residues. Germline CDR1 reads SEHNR; CDR2 reads FQNEAQ (reference sequence). After removal of 1 base from V and 2 bases from J, the junction contained 9 bases not matched to a gene. The CDR3 nucleotides are TGTGCCAGCAGCTTAGGGGACAGGAGTTTGGACAACACTGAAGCTTTCTTT. This translates into CASSLGDRSLDNTEAFF.

There are a few counts of this clone. This sequence joins TRBV7-8 and TRBJ1-2, with a tentative D call TRBD1 (6 bases). Germline CDR1 and CDR2: SGHVS and FQNEAQ. V was clipped by 5 bases and J by 4 bases, with 20 bases between them. This CDR3 is built from 16 residues. The CDR3 region is CASSPSEDRQAYGYTF. CDR3 coding DNA: TGTGCCAGCAGCCCGAGCGAAGACAGGCAGGCCTATGGCTACACCTTC.

This rearrangement joins TRBV29-1 to TRBJ2-7; a weak D match, TRBD2 (7 bases). This CDR3 is built from 13 residues. Germline-derived CDR1 and CDR2 are SQVTM and ANQGSEA. The V and J ends lost 7 bases and 5 bases respectively, with 18 bases between them. The CDR3 protein is CSARGAGRHEQYF. In DNA form, the CDR3 reads TGCAGCGCTCGGGGGGCAGGGAGACACGAGCAGTACTTC.

Worth noting for this clone: The sample carries other DNA sequences with the same CDR3. The chain couples TRBV27 to TRBJ2-3, with TRBD2 as a possible D gene (6 bases). V lost 5 bases and J lost 1, with 13 bases in between. Germline CDR1 reads MNHEY; CDR2 reads SMNVEV (reference sequence). The CDR3 is made up of 15 amino acids. CDR3 in amino acids: CASSPRASGTDTQYF. Here the CDR3 DNA reads TGTGCCAGCAGTCCCCGAGCTAGCGGCACAGATACGCAGTATTTT.

The CDR3 here is CASSVDGTGGQPQHF. CDR3 nucleotide sequence: TGTGCCAGCAGCGTAGACGGGACAGGTGGCCAGCCCCAGCATTTT. The V and J genes are TRBV9 and TRBJ1-5, with 8 nucleotides matching TRBD1. J lost 7 bases, V lost 0 bases, and 6 bases had no gene match. Germline V gene data show CDR1 as SGDLS and CDR2 as YYNGEE. The length of the CDR3 is 15 residues.

V is TRBV7-9 and J is TRBJ1-4, with D tentatively TRBD1 (6 bases). The germline V gene encodes CDR1 SEHNR and CDR2 FQNEAQ (reference sequence). V dropped 6 bases and J dropped 7 bases, with 18 bases sitting between them. The CDR3 is made up of 15 amino acids. The CDR3 loop is CASSRRDNPGEKLFF. The CDR3 DNA reads as TGTGCCAGCAGTCGCCGGGACAACCCAGGTGAAAAACTGTTTTTT.

J is TRBJ2-7 and V is TRBV27; TRBD1 is a possible D gene (5 bases). Germline V gives CDR1 MNHEY, CDR2 SMNVEV (reference sequence). The V and J ends lost 4 bases and 0 bases respectively, with 7 bases between them. CDR3 length: 13 amino acids. The CDR3 DNA sequence: TGTGCCAGCAGTTACAGGAGCTCCTACGAGCAGTACTTC. Its translation is CASSYRSSYEQYF.

The gene calls are TRBV6-1 and TRBJ1-5, with D possibly matching TRBD1 (5 bases). The germline V gene has CDR1 MNHNS and CDR2 SASEGT. Trimming removed 1 base at V and 6 bases at J, with 13 bases between. The CDR3 is 15 residues long. The CDR3 loop reads CASSEDSAGGQPQHF. The CDR3 DNA follows: TGTGCCAGCAGTGAAGATTCAGCCGGGGGTCAGCCCCAGCATTTT.

Written as DNA, the CDR3 is TGTGCCAGCAGGGGGCGAGAGTATAACTATGGCTACACCTTC. It specifies CASRGREYNYGYTF. The V and J genes are TRBV6-1 and TRBJ1-2; maybe TRBD1 (5 bases). CDR1 MNHNS and CDR2 SASEGT come from the germline V gene. The germline V and J ends were trimmed by 6 bases and 1 base, with 12 bases remaining between them. The CDR3 runs 14 residues.

The chain is built from TRBV11-2 and TRBJ2-7, with TRBD2 matching 12 bases. The J segment lost 7 bases and the V segment lost 0 bases, leaving 7 bases of the junction unmatched. Germline V gene sequence: CDR1 SGHAT, CDR2 FQNNGV. This CDR3 spans 16 amino acids. The CDR3 spells CASSLEPGLAGTEQYF. DNA for the CDR3: TGTGCCAGCAGCTTAGAGCCGGGACTAGCGGGCACTGAGCAGTACTTC. The variable domain in full, with the rest retrieved from reference TRBV11-2 and TRBJ2-7, is EAGVAQSPRYKIIEKRQSVAFWCNPISGHATLYWYQQILGQGPKLLIQFQNNGVVDDSQLPKDRFSAERLKGVDSTLKIQPAKLEDSAVYLCASSLEPGLAGTEQYFGPGTRLTVT.

The chain employs TRBV5-8 and TRBJ1-1; D remains unclear. Germline values: CDR1 SGHTS, CDR2 YDEGEE. The CDR3 has 14 residues. Deletions cut 0 bases from V and 6 bases from J, with 12 bases between. The CDR3 DNA reads TGTGCCAGCAGCTTGGGGGCCCGGCGGGCTGAAGCTTTCTTT. Its translation: CASSLGARRAEAFF.

This rearrangement joins TRBV28 to TRBJ1-3; D is perhaps TRBD1 (5 bases). V was trimmed by 7 bases and J by 3 bases, leaving 10 bases between them. Germline V gene data show CDR1 as MDHEN and CDR2 as SYDVKM. This CDR3 has 13 amino acids. Written as DNA, the CDR3 is TGTGCCAGCATCCAGGGTGTTGGAAACACCATATATTTT. It yields the protein CASIQGVGNTIYF.

This chain joins TRBV25-1 and TRBJ2-7; the D is unclear. Looked up from germline, CDR1 is MGHDK and CDR2 is SYGVNS. Deletions cut 4 bases from V and 4 bases from J, with 8 bases between. This CDR3 has 12 amino acids. For the CDR3, the DNA is TGTGCCAGCAGTGGAGAATGGTACGAGCAGTACTTC. This encodes CASSGEWYEQYF.

This clone was observed a single time. The chain carries TRBV5-1 and TRBJ1-1, with TRBD1 matching 11 bases. Trimming took 4 bases from V and 5 from J; bases not matched to a gene: 4. Germline V gene data show CDR1 as SGHRS and CDR2 as YFSETQ. The CDR3 covers 14 residues. The CDR3 sequence is CASSQDRGRTEAFF. For the CDR3, the DNA is TGCGCCAGCAGCCAGGACAGGGGGCGTACTGAAGCTTTCTTT.

V and J are TRBV27 and TRBJ2-3; perhaps TRBD2 as D (5 bases). Between the trimmed V and J ends, which lost 5 bases and 6 bases, there was a span of 21 bases. Germline CDR1 reads MNHEY; CDR2 reads SMNVEV (reference sequence). The CDR3 is 16 amino acids. CDR3 region: CASSVTRAVAPDTQYF. CDR3 nucleotide sequence: TGTGCCAGCAGTGTGACTCGAGCGGTGGCCCCGGATACGCAGTATTTT.

The J gene is TRBJ1-2, the V gene TRBV29-1; perhaps TRBD1 as D (6 bases). CDR1 SQVTM and CDR2 ANQGSEA come from the germline V gene. The CDR3 runs to 12 residues. Between the trimmed V and J ends, which lost 7 bases and 8 bases, there was a span of 17 bases. The CDR3 bases are TGCAGCGCCAAAAGACAGGCCGGGGGCTACACCTTC. Translated: CSAKRQAGGYTF. Full variable domain (missing parts from reference TRBV29-1 and TRBJ1-2): SAVISQKPSRDICQRGTSLTIQCQVDSQVTMMFWYRQQPGQSLTLIATANQGSEATYESGFVIDKFPISRPNLTFSTLTVSNMSPEDSSIYLCSAKRQAGGYTFGSGTRLTVV.

The chain has TRBV27 and TRBJ2-3, with 8 bases fitting TRBD2. V shed 5 bases and J 2 bases; nucleotides not matched to a gene: 9. Per the germline V gene, CDR1 is MNHEY and CDR2 is SMNVEV (reference sequence). The CDR3 is 16 amino acids. CDR3 in DNA: TGTGCCAGCAGTCCCCTACTAGCGGAGGCCACAGATACGCAGTATTTT. This codes for CASSPLLAEATDTQYF.

This clone was counted at least ten times. The chain couples TRBV25-1 to TRBJ2-2, with 7 bases matching TRBD1. Germline loops: CDR1 MGHDK, CDR2 SYGVNS. The CDR3 totals 16 residues. The ends lost 7 bases at V and 0 bases at J; junction bases unmatched: 8. The CDR3 DNA reads TGTGCCAGCACCCCGACAGGGATTACGAACACCGGGGAGCTGTTTTTT. It translates to CASTPTGITNTGELFF.

The V gene is TRBV11-2, the J gene TRBJ2-7; possible D gene TRBD2, 6 bases. This CDR3 has 17 amino acids. V dropped 6 bases and J dropped 0 bases, with 21 bases sitting between them. Germline assignment: CDR1 SGHAT and CDR2 FQNNGV. CDR3 protein: CASRQGTLLMSSYEQYF. The CDR3 nucleotides are TGTGCCAGCAGGCAAGGGACTCTTCTAATGAGCTCCTACGAGCAGTACTTC. Supplemented by reference TRBV11-2 and TRBJ2-7, the full variable domain reads EAGVAQSPRYKIIEKRQSVAFWCNPISGHATLYWYQQILGQGPKLLIQFQNNGVVDDSQLPKDRFSAERLKGVDSTLKIQPAKLEDSAVYLCASRQGTLLMSSYEQYFGPGTRLTVT.